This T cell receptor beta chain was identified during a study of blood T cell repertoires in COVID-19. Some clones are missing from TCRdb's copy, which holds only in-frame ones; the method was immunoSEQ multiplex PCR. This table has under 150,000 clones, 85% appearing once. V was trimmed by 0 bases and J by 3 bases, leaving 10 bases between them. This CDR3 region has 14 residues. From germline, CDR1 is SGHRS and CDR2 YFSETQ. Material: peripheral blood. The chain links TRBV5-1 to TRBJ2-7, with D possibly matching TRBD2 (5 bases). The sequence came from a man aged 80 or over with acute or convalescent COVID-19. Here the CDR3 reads CASSLAPGYYEQYF. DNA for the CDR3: TGCGCCAGCAGCTTGGCCCCGGGGTACTACGAGCAGTACTTC.